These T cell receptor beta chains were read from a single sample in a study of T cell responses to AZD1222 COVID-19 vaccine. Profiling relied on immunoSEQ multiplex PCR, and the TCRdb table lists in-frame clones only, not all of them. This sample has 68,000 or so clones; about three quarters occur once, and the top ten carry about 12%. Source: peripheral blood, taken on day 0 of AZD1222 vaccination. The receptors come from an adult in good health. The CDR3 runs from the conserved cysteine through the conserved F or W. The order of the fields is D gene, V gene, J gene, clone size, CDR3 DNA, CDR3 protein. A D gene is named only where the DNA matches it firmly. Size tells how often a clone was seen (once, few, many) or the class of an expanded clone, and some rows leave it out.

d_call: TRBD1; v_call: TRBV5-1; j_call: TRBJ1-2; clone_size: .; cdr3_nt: TGCGCCAGCATTGGACAGGGTAACTATGGCTACACCTTC; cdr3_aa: CASIGQGNYGYTF
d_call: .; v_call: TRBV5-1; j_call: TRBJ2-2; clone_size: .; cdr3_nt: TGCGCCAGCAGCTTGGAGGCAGGGGTGTCCGGGGAGCTGTTTTTT; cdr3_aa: CASSLEAGVSGELFF
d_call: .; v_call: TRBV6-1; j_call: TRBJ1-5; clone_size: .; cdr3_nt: TGTGCCAGCAGTGAAGAATACGGGACTAGCAATCAGCCCCAGCATTTT; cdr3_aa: CASSEEYGTSNQPQHF
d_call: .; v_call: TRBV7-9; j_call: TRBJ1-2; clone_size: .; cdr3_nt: TGTGCCAGCAGCTTAAGCCAGGGTCCTTATGGCTACACCTTC; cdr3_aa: CASSLSQGPYGYTF
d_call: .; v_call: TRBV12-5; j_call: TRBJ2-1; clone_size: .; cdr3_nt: TGTGCTAGTGGTTTGATATATACCGATGAGCAGTTCTTC; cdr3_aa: CASGLIYTDEQFF
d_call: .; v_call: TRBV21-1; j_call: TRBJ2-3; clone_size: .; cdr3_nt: TGTGCCAGCGGTGACAGGTCGCGAACGCAGTATTTT; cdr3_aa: CASGDRSRTQYF
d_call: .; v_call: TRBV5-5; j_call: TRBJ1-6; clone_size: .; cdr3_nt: TGTGCCAGCAGCTCGGCTGGGTATCCAGATTCACCCCTCCACTTT; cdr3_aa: CASSSAGYPDSPLHF
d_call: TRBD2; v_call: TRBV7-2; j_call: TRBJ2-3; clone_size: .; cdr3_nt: TGTGCCAGCAGCTCTAGTAGCGGGGGGGTGTATACGCAGTATTTT; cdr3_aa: CASSSSSGGVYTQYF
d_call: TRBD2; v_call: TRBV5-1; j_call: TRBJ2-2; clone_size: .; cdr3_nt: TGCGCCAGCAGTTCCGCCGCCAGCGGGGGATCCGGGGAGCTGTTTTTT; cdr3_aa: CASSSAASGGSGELFF
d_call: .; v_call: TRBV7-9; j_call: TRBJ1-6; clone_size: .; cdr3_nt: TGTGCCAGCAGCTTAGGGGGGCGGAGGTCACCCCTCCACTTT; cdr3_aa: CASSLGGRRSPLHF
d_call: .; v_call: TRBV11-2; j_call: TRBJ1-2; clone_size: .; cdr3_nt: TGTGCCAGCAGCTTAACCGGGCTCGATGGCTACACCTTC; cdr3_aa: CASSLTGLDGYTF
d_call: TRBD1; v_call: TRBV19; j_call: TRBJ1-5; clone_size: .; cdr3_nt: TGTGCCAGTAGTGGGGACAGGGCAAAAAATCAGCCCCAGCATTTT; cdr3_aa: CASSGDRAKNQPQHF
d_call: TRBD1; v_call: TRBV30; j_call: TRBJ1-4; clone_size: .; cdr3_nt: TGTGCCTGGAAGACAGGGGGCGCGGGAACTAATGAAAAACTGTTTTTT; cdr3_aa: CAWKTGGAGTNEKLFF
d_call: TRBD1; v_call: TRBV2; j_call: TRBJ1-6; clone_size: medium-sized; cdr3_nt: TGTGCCAGCGAAGATACAGGGGGCAATTCACCCCTCCACTTT; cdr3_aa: CASEDTGGNSPLHF
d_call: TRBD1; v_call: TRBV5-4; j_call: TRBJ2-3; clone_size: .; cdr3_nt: TGTGCCAGCAGCCAACGTCCCGGGACAGGGGTGATAGATACGCAGTATTTT; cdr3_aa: CASSQRPGTGVIDTQYF
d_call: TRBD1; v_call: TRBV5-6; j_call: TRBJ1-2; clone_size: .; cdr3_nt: TGTGCCAGCAGCTGGACAGGGGCGGCCTATGGCTACACCTTC; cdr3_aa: CASSWTGAAYGYTF
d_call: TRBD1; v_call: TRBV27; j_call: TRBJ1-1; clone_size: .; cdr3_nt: TGTGCCAGCAGTTTATCGTGGACAGGGACGAACACTGAAGCTTTCTTT; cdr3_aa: CASSLSWTGTNTEAFF
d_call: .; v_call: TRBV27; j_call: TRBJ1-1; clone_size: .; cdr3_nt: TGTGCCAGCAGTTTATTGGGGCCCACTGAAGCTTTCTTT; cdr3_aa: CASSLLGPTEAFF
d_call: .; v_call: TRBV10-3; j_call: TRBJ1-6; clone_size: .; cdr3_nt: TGTGCCATCAGTCCGGGACACACTAATTCACCCCTCCACTTT; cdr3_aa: CAISPGHTNSPLHF
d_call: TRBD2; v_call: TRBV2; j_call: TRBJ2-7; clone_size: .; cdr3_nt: TGTGCCAGCAGTGAAGAGGCTAGCGGGGGCGAGCAGTACTTC; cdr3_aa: CASSEEASGGEQYF
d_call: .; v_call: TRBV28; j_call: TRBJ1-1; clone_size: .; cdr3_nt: TGTGCCAGCAGTTTAACTGGAGGGGCCGTAGGTGGGGTAGGGGAGGTGAACACTGAAGCTTTCTTT; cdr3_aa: CASSLTGGAVGGVGEVNTEAFF
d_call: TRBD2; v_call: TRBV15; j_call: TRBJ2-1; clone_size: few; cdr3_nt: TGTGCCACCAGCAGCGGTGGCGGGGGGTACAATGAGCAGTTCTTC; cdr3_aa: CATSSGGGGYNEQFF
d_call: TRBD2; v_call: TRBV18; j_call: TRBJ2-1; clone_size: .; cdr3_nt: TGTGCCAGCTCAATGAGAACTAGCGGGGGTTACAATGAGCAGTTCTTC; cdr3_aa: CASSMRTSGGYNEQFF
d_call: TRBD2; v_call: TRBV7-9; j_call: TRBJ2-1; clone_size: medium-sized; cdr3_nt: TGTGCCAGCACCCCAGGACTAGCGGGGCGGCTCGGTGAGCAGTTCTTC; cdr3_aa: CASTPGLAGRLGEQFF
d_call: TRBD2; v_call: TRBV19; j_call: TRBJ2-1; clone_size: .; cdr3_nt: TGTGCCAGTAGTATACCTAGCGGGGGTAGGAATGAGCAGTTCTTC; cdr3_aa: CASSIPSGGRNEQFF
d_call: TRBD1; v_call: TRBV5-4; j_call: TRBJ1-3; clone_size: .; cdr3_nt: TGTGCCAGCAGCCCCCGGACAGGTGGAAACACCATATATTTT; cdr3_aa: CASSPRTGGNTIYF
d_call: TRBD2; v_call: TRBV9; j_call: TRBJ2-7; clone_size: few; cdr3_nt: TGTGCCAGCGGCGAGACTAGCGGGGGGTTAAAGTACTTC; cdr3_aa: CASGETSGGLKYF
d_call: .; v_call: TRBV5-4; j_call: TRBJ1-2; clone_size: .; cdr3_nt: TGTGCCAGCAGCTCCCGACTGGGGAGGCCGAGTAACTATGGCTACACCTTC; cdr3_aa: CASSSRLGRPSNYGYTF
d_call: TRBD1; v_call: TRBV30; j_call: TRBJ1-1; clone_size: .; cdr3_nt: TGTGCCTGGATAGGCCCCCGGACAGGGATGAACACTGAAGCTTTCTTT; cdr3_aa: CAWIGPRTGMNTEAFF
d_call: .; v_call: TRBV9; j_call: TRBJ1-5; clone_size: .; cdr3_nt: TGTGCCAGCAGCGGGGGATACGCCAGCCAGCCCCAGCATTTT; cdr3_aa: CASSGGYASQPQHF
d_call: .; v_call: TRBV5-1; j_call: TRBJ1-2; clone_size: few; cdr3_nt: TGCGCCAGCAGCTCCACCGGACAGACGTATGGCTACACCTTC; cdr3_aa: CASSSTGQTYGYTF
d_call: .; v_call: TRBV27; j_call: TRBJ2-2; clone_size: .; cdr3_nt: TGTGCCAGCAGTATAAGTATTGCCGGGGAGCTGTTTTTT; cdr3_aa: CASSISIAGELFF
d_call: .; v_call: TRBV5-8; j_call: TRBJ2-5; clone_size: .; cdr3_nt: TGTGCCCCCACCTCGAATTGGGAGACCCAGTACTTC; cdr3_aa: CAPTSNWETQYF
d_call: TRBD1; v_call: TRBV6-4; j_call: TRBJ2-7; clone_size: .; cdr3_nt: TGTGCCAGCAGTGATAAGGGACAGGGAAATTACGAGCAGTACTTC; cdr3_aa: CASSDKGQGNYEQYF
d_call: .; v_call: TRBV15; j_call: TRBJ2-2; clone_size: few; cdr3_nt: TGTGCCACCAGCACTTGGACCGCAGGTGCCGGGGAGCTGTTTTTT; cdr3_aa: CATSTWTAGAGELFF
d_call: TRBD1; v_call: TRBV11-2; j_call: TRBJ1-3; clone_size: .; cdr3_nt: TGTGCCAGCAGCTTATCGGGACAGTCTGGAAACACCATATATTTT; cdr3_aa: CASSLSGQSGNTIYF
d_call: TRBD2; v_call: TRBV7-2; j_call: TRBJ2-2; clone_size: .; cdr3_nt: TGTGCCAGCAGCCAATCGCCTAGCGGGGTCACCGGGGAGCTGTTTTTT; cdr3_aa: CASSQSPSGVTGELFF
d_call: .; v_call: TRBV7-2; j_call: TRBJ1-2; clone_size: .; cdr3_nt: TGTGCCAGCAGCTTAGAAGGAACGGCTCTTAGGGGCTACACCTTC; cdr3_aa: CASSLEGTALRGYTF
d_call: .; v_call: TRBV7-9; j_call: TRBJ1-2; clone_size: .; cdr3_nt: TGTGCCAGCAGTTGGGCTGAGACAAACTATGGCTACACCTTC; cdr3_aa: CASSWAETNYGYTF
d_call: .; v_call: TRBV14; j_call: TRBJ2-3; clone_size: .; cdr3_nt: TGTGCCAGCAGCCATTGGGGAGGCACAGATACGCAGTATTTT; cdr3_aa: CASSHWGGTDTQYF
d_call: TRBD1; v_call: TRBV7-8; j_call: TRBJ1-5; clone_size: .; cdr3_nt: TGTGCCAGCAGCTTCCAGAGGACAGGGGGCTCTAATCAGCCCCAGCATTTT; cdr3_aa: CASSFQRTGGSNQPQHF
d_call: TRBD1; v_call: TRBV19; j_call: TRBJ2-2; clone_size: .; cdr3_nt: TGTGCCAGTAGTATATTGGGCAGGGGGCGCGGTAGGAACACCGGGGAGCTGTTTTTT; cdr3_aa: CASSILGRGRGRNTGELFF
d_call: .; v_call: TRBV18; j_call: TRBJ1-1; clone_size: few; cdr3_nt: TGTGCCAGCTCACGCAGGAACACTGAAGCTTTCTTT; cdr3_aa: CASSRRNTEAFF
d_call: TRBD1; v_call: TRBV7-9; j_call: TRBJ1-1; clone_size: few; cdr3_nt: TGTGCCAGCAGGGGGCTAAGGGACAGGGGAGTTAACACTGAAGCTTTCTTT; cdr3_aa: CASRGLRDRGVNTEAFF
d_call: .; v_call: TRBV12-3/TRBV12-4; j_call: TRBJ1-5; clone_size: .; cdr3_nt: TGTGCCAGCAACGAGGCGGGCAATCAGCCCCAGCATTTT; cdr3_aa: CASNEAGNQPQHF
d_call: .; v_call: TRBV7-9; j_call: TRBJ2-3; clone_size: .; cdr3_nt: TGTGCCAGCAGCCCAGGGTACGCAGATACGCAGTATTTT; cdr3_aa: CASSPGYADTQYF
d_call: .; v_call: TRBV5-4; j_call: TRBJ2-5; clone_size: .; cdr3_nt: TGTGCCAGCCACCACCGGGCAGAACAAGAGACCCAGTACTTC; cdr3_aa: CASHHRAEQETQYF
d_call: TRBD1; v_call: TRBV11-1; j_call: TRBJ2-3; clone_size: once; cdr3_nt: TGTGCCAGCAGCTTGAGACAGGGCCCCTATACGCAGTATTTT; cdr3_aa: CASSLRQGPYTQYF
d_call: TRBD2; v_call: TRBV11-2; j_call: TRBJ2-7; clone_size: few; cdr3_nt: TGTGCCAGCAGCTTAGAGCTAGGTCTAGCGGATCCCTACGAGCAGTACTTC; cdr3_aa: CASSLELGLADPYEQYF
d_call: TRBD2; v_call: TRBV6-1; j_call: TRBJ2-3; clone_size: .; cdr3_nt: TGTGCCAGCAGTGCGTCGACTAGCGGGGGGTTAGATACGCAGTATTTT; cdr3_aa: CASSASTSGGLDTQYF
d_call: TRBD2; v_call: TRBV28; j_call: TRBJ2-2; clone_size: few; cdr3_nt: TGTGCCAGCAAAAGGTGGACTAGCGGGGCCGCGAACACCGGGGAGCTGTTTTTT; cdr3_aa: CASKRWTSGAANTGELFF
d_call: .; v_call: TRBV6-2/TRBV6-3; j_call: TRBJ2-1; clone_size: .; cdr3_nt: TGTGCCAGCAGTGACTCAGGGTGGGGGGGCTTCGACAATGAGCAGTTCTTC; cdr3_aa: CASSDSGWGGFDNEQFF
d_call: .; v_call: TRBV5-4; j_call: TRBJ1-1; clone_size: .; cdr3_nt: TGTGCCAGCAGCTCGAAACAGGGGAACACTGAAGCTTTCTTT; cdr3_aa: CASSSKQGNTEAFF
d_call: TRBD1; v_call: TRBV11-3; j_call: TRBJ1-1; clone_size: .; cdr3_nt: TGTGCCAGCAGCCGACAGGGGGCAGGCGCTGAAGCTTTCTTT; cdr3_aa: CASSRQGAGAEAFF
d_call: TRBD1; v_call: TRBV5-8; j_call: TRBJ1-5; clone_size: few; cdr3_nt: TGTGCCAGCAAATACCGGGACAGGGCCGATCAGCCCCAGCATTTT; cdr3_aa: CASKYRDRADQPQHF